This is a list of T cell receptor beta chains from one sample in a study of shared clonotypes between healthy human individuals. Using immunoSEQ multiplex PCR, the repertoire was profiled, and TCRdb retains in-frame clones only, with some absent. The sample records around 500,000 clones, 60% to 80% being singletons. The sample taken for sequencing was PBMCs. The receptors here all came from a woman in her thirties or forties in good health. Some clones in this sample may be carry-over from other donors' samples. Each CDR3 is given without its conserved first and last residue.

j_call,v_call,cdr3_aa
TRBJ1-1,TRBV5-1,ASSLEWGVNTEAF
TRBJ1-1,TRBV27,ASRPQGGGTEAF
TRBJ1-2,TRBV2,ASSEALDSYGYT
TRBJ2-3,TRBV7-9,ASTVTSRRTDTQY
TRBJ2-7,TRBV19,ASGPLDLDEQY
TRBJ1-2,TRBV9,ASSAGKDGYT
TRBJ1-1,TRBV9,ASNAASGNTEAF
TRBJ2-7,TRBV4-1,ASSQGPGYSYEQY
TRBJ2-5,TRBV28,ASSLGRDSYQETQY
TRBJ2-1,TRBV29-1,SVAGAVERERLAGYNEQF
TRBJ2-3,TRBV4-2,ASSQEHQDFTDTQY
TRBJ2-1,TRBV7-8,ASSIPGASDEQF
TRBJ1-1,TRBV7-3,ASRQFGNTEAF
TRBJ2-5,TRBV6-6,ASSYGAGGTQY
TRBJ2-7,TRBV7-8,ASTQSTYEQY
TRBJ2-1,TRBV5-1,ASSRDYNEQF
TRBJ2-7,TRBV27,ASSIAGTPYEQY
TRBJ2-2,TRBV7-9,ASSLVLNGELF
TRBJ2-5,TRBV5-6,ASSLGQGGWETQY
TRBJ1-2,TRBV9,ASSGGTWVSEYGYT
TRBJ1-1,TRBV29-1,SVDGGGTEAS
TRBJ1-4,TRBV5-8,ASSLDRFNPGNEKLF
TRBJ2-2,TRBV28,ASLSPGWDTGELF
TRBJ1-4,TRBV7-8,ASSRRPLTGWPNEKLF
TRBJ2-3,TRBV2,ASRGVTDTQY
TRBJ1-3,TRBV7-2,ASSLAAESGNTIY